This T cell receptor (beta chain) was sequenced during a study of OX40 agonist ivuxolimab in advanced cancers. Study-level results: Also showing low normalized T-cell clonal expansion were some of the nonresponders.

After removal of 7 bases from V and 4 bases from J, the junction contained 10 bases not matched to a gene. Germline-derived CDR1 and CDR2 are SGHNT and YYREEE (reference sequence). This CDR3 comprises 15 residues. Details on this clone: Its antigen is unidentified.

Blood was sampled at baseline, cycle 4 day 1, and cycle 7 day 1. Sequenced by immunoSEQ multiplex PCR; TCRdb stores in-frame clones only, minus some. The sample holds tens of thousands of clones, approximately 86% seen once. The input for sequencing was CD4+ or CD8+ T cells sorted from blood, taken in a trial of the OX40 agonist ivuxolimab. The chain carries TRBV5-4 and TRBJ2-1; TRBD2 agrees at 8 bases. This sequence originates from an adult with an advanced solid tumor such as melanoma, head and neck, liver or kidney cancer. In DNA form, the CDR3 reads TGTGCCAGCTGTGAACTAGCGGAACCTTACAATGAGCAGTTCTTC. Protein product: CASCELAEPYNEQFF.